The 16 T cell receptor beta chains listed next were all sequenced from one sample in a study of metastatic and nonmetastatic thyroid tumors. MiXCR was used by TCRdb to re-call the PCR reads. The sample has roughly 34,000 clones; under 40% are singletons. No patient had received any treatment before thyroid surgery. What was sequenced was tumor tissue. The receptor source for this set is a female donor with papillary thyroid cancer or a benign thyroid nodule (not recorded which). Some clones in this sample may be carry-over from other donors' samples.

The chain combines TRBV20-1 with TRBJ2-7; no definite D call. CDR3 length: 14 residues. In germline, CDR1 is DFQATT, CDR2 SNEGSKA (reference sequence). The V end lost 0 bases, the J end lost 6 bases, and 15 bases lay between the germline ends. The CDR3 sequence is CSARDMGSRIEQYF. In DNA, the CDR3 is TGCAGTGCTAGAGATATGGGGTCACGGATCGAGCAGTACTTC.

The chain recombines TRBV5-5 with TRBJ2-3, with D possibly being TRBD1 (6 bases). The germline V gene has CDR1 SGHKS and CDR2 YYEKEE (reference sequence). Trimming shortened V by 5 bases and J by 4 bases, and 14 bases separated the two germline ends. The CDR3 loop spans 14 amino acids. CDR3 region: CASSLGWGPDTQYF. The CDR3 nucleotides read TGTGCCAGCAGTCTTGGTTGGGGGCCAGATACGCAGTATTTT.

This chain uses TRBV7-8 with TRBJ1-6; TRBD1 aligns across 8 bases. Trimming cost V 1 base and J 9 bases; bases outside gene matches: 14. Germline CDR1 and CDR2: SGHVS and FQNEAQ. The CDR3 is 18 amino acids. The CDR3 DNA follows: TGTGCCAGCAGCTTAGAAATGGACAGGGTGGTTTTTGTTTCACCCCTCCACTTT. Translation: CASSLEMDRVVFVSPLHF.

By sample fraction, this clone is medium-sized. This sequence joins TRBV7-9 and TRBJ2-2; D is unresolved. V dropped 3 bases and J dropped 7 bases, with 6 bases sitting between them. The CDR3 is made up of 12 amino acids. CDR1 and CDR2 (germline): SEHNR, FQNEAQ (reference sequence). The CDR3 DNA sequence: TGTGCCAGCAGCTTGAAAGGCGGGGAGCTGTTTTTT. This codes for CASSLKGGELFF.

This clone was observed a few times. The chain employs TRBV6-1 and TRBJ2-7; TRBD2 agrees at 12 bases. J lost 4 bases, V lost 7 bases, and 14 bases had no gene match. The V gene's germline CDR1 is MNHNS and CDR2 SASEGT. The CDR3 spans 17 residues. CDR3 protein: CASTIRTSGEGIYEQYF. CDR3 in DNA: TGTGCCAGCACAATACGGACTAGCGGGGAGGGTATATACGAGCAGTACTTC.

V is TRBV6-4 and J is TRBJ2-2; 11 bases match TRBD2. The CDR3 extends over 15 amino acids. Germline V gives CDR1 MRHNA, CDR2 SNTAGT. V gave up 4 bases and J gave up 3 bases; unmatched junction bases: 1. CDR3 in DNA: TGTGCCAGCAGTGGACTAGCGGGGCACACCGGGGAGCTGTTTTTT. Translated, it gives CASSGLAGHTGELFF.

In its sample, this clone was seen a few times. This chain connects TRBV12-3 or TRBV12-4 to TRBJ2-6; tentatively, D is TRBD2 (6 bases). This CDR3 contains 16 residues. V lost 5 bases to trimming and J lost 0 bases, with 11 bases between them. The CDR3 loop reads CASSTGLPSGANVLTF. The DNA for the CDR3 is TGTGCCAGCAGTACGGGACTGCCCTCTGGGGCCAACGTCCTGACTTTC.

The gene calls are TRBV6-5 and TRBJ1-3; 8 nucleotides match TRBD1. Losses at the gene ends were 4 bases for V and 2 bases for J; bases not matched to a gene: 1. Germline V gene sequence: CDR1 MNHEY, CDR2 SVGAGI. The CDR3 runs to 14 residues. The CDR3 nucleotides read TGTGCCAGCAGTTGGGGACAGGCTGGAAACACCATATATTTT. Translated, it gives CASSWGQAGNTIYF.

A few counts support this clone. V gene TRBV12-3 or TRBV12-4 combines with J gene TRBJ2-7, with TRBD2 identical over 13 bases. After removal of 1 base from V and 0 bases from J, the junction contained 6 bases not matched to a gene. The CDR3 spans 18 residues. The DNA of the CDR3 is TGTGCCAGCAGTTTAGGTGGACTAGCGGGAGAGACCTCCTACGAGCAGTACTTC. Translating it yields CASSLGGLAGETSYEQYF.

The chain couples TRBV24-1 to TRBJ2-1; the match to TRBD1 covers 12 bases. The germline gives CDR1 KGHDR, CDR2 SFDVKD. The CDR3 has 16 amino acids. Germline trimming cut 3 bases from V and 7 bases from J; bases unmatched to any gene: 6. In DNA, the CDR3 is TGTGCCACCAGTGATCCGGGACAGGGGGCTGTAAATGAGCAGTTCTTC. Its protein product is CATSDPGQGAVNEQFF.

This clone showed up just once. This chain joins TRBV20-1 and TRBJ1-5; perhaps TRBD1 as D (6 bases). This CDR3 contains 15 residues. Germline V gene data show CDR1 as DFQATT and CDR2 as SNEGSKA (reference sequence). Trimming stripped 1 base from V and 2 bases from J, with 12 bases between. The CDR3 nucleotides are TGCAGTGCTAGAGGCTTGGGGGGGCGCAATCAGCCCCAGCATTTT. Translated: CSARGLGGRNQPQHF.

The table lists this clone with a few counts. The CDR3 bases are TGTGCCAGCAGTTACGCCTCGGGTGAGGGCCGGTTATGCTACACCTTC. Translation: CASSYASGEGRLCYTF. The chain uses TRBV6-6 and TRBJ1-2; no reliable D call. V was pared by 2 bases and J by 9 bases, with 22 bases between. The CDR3 extends over 16 amino acids. Germline CDR1 is MNHNY and CDR2 is SVGAGI (reference sequence).

This sequence joins TRBV11-1 and TRBJ2-7; D unclear. The V end was cut by 0 bases, the J end by 6 bases, with 21 bases between. CDR1 is SGHAT and CDR2 is FQDESV in the germline V gene (reference sequence). This CDR3 comprises 17 residues. The CDR3 nucleotides are TGTGCCAGCAGCTTAGCCACACGCGGCAGTGACATGGTCGAGCAGTACTTC. This codes for CASSLATRGSDMVEQYF.

The chain combines TRBV11-2 with TRBJ2-7, with 16 bases that match TRBD2. Germline CDR1 reads SGHAT; CDR2 reads FQNNGV. Trimming at V came to 5 bases and at J to 2 bases, leaving 3 bases not matched to a gene. The CDR3 contains 16 residues. The CDR3 here is CASSLGLAGGTYEQYF. In nucleotides, the CDR3 is TGTGCCAGCAGCCTGGGACTAGCGGGGGGGACCTACGAGCAGTACTTC.

This clone was found once. It is likely a read error, because the conserved phenylalanine at the end of the CDR3 is missing. The chain couples TRBV2 to TRBJ1-5; D gene uncertain. The CDR3 length is 17 residues. V shed 5 bases and J shed 5 bases, with 22 bases lying between them. Germline V gene lookup returns CDR1 SNHLY and CDR2 FYNNEI. For the CDR3, the DNA is TGTGCCAGCAGTACCGATAGGTGGCGTTCTGAGGATCAGCCCCAGCATCTT. This gives the protein CASSTDRWRSEDQPQHL.

V and J are TRBV6-4 and TRBJ2-7, with 9 bases lining up with TRBD2. Trimming removed 6 bases from V and 2 bases from J; junction bases left unmatched: 8. CDR3 length equals 15 residues. Germline CDR1 reads MRHNA; CDR2 reads SNTAGT. Here the CDR3 DNA reads TGTGCCAGCAGCGAGGAGACTAGCGGACCCTACGAGCAGTACTTC. The encoded protein is CASSEETSGPYEQYF.